This is a list of T cell receptor beta chains from one sample in a study of T-cell memory formation after mild COVID-19. TCRdb passed the 5' RACE reads through MiXCR, listing each CDR3 protein once. The sample lists about 620,000 distinct CDR3 sequences; more than 15% were seen once. The specimen sequenced was PBMCs or a T cell subset sorted from them (not recorded which). The source of these receptors is an adult woman who had mild COVID-19 (a few samples of this study predate the infection). Cell type and time point are not known. Each CDR3 is given with its conserved first and last residue. The D gene is left open where the match is weak. Part of the rows lack a size; the others show once, few, many or a class for expanded clones.

j_call | v_call | clone_size | d_call | cdr3_nt | cdr3_aa
TRBJ1-6 | TRBV5-1 | . | . | TGCGCCAGCAGAGGGCAGGGACATTCACCCCTCCACTTT | CASRGQGHSPLHF
TRBJ2-5 | TRBV24-1 | few | . | TGTGCCACCAGTGATCGGGGCGGGACCCAGTACTTC | CATSDRGGTQYF
TRBJ1-2 | TRBV20-1 | . | . | TGCAGTGCTAGAGAGTACCCCGGCCCCAGCTATGGCTACACCTTC | CSAREYPGPSYGYTF
TRBJ1-5 | TRBV15 | few | TRBD1 | TGTGCCACCAGCATGCAGGGACAGGGATTTCAGCCCCAGCATTTT | CATSMQGQGFQPQHF
TRBJ2-2 | TRBV29-1 | . | . | TGCAGCGTTGGATGGCGGACCGGGGAGCTGTTTTTT | CSVGWRTGELFF
TRBJ2-1 | TRBV9 | few | TRBD2 | TGTGCCAGCAGGGCTACGAGCGGGAAGGCCAATGAGCAGTTCTTC | CASRATSGKANEQFF
TRBJ2-7 | TRBV7-6 | few | TRBD1 | TGTGCCAGCAGCTTAGAAGGGACAGACTCCTACGAGCAGTACTTC | CASSLEGTDSYEQYF
TRBJ1-3 | TRBV10-3 | . | TRBD1 | TGTGCCATCAGTGGTCCGGGACAGGACGTTCTCGATGGAAACACCATATATTTT | CAISGPGQDVLDGNTIYF
TRBJ1-1 | TRBV6-1 | . | TRBD1 | TGTGCCAGCAGATCACGGGGGGGGGGACAGATGAACACTGAAGCTTTCTTT | CASRSRGGGQMNTEAFF
TRBJ1-5 | TRBV5-5 | many | . | TGTGCCAGCAGCCCCTTGGGAGGGGATTCTAGCAATCAGCCCCAGCATTTT | CASSPLGGDSSNQPQHF
TRBJ2-7 | TRBV7-9 | . | . | TGTGCCAGCAGCGAAATTGGGGACCCCTTGGGGTCCTACGAGCAGTACTTC | CASSEIGDPLGSYEQYF
TRBJ2-7 | TRBV5-1 | many | TRBD2 | TGCGCCAGCAGCTTGGATAGCGGGGGTTCCTACGAGCAGTACTTC | CASSLDSGGSYEQYF
TRBJ2-5 | TRBV30 | . | . | TGTGCCTGGAGTGTATCCCCTATGGAGACCCAGTACTTC | CAWSVSPMETQYF
TRBJ2-3 | TRBV7-2 | . | . | TGTGCCAGCAGCTCCTTCCTAGGACCCCCCGCAGATACGCAGTATTTT | CASSSFLGPPADTQYF
TRBJ2-2 | TRBV6-5 | . | TRBD1 | TGTGCCAGCAGTACCTCGGGACAGGCCAACACCGGGGAGCTGTTTTTT | CASSTSGQANTGELFF
TRBJ2-1 | TRBV7-2 | . | TRBD2 | TGTGCCAGCAGTAGGGAGGGCCATTTGAGTGAGCAGTTCTTC | CASSREGHLSEQFF
TRBJ2-1 | TRBV24-1 | few | . | TGTGCCACCAGTGACTCCGTTAGGGGGGTGCTTGAGCAGTTCTTC | CATSDSVRGVLEQFF
TRBJ2-7 | TRBV11-2 | few | . | TGTGCCAGCAGCTTCCTTTGGGGGACGGACTTC | CASSFLWGTDF
TRBJ2-1 | TRBV6-1 | few | TRBD1 | TGTGCCGCCGAGGACAGGGGCAATGAGCAGTTCTTC | CAAEDRGNEQFF
TRBJ2-3 | TRBV4-1 | . | TRBD2 | TGCGCCAGCAGCCAAGCTAGCGGGAGGGCCGTCATAACAGATACGCAGTATTTT | CASSQASGRAVITDTQYF
TRBJ2-5 | TRBV7-6 | few | . | TGTGCCAGCAGTAGGTGGCAAGAGACCCAGTACTTC | CASSRWQETQYF
TRBJ2-1 | TRBV11-2 | many | TRBD2 | TGTGCCAGCAGCCCGGGACTAGCGGGGGGGCAGTATCTTAATGAGCAGTTCTTC | CASSPGLAGGQYLNEQFF
TRBJ1-5 | TRBV5-4 | . | . | TGTGCCAGCAGCCCGAGCACCAAAGGCGTGGGAGAGAATCAGCCCCAGCATTTT | CASSPSTKGVGENQPQHF
TRBJ1-6 | TRBV20-1 | . | . | TGCAGTGCTAGAGATAGCATTAACAGGGACGATTCACCCCTCCACTTT | CSARDSINRDDSPLHF
TRBJ2-7 | TRBV5-1 | . | . | TGCGCCAGCAGCAGGGGGCAGGGAGGTGACGAGCAGTACTTC | CASSRGQGGDEQYF
TRBJ2-3 | TRBV7-9 | few | . | TGTGCCGCCAACCTTGGGGCACTTCCTGGGACAGATACGCAGTATTTT | CAANLGALPGTDTQYF
TRBJ2-1 | TRBV7-2 | . | TRBD1 | TGTGCCAGCAGCCCCGGACAGGGTTGGGCCGATGAGCAGTTCTTC | CASSPGQGWADEQFF
TRBJ1-6 | TRBV20-1 | . | TRBD1 | TGCAGTGCTAGAGATCTTCCGGGACAGCGAAGGTTAAATTCACCCCTCCACTTT | CSARDLPGQRRLNSPLHF
TRBJ2-7 | TRBV29-1 | many | . | TGCAGCGTTGGGGCCGGAGGGGAGCAGTACTTC | CSVGAGGEQYF
TRBJ2-1 | TRBV5-1 | . | . | TGCGCCAGCGCAGTAGGGGAATACAATGAGCAGTTCTTC | CASAVGEYNEQFF
TRBJ2-7 | TRBV7-2 | few | . | TGTGCCAGCAGTAATAGAGTGACCTACGAGCAGTACTTC | CASSNRVTYEQYF
TRBJ2-2 | TRBV7-9 | . | TRBD2 | TGTGCCAGCAGCTTAGCGCTGTCTAGCGGGTCCACCGGGGAGCTGTTTTTT | CASSLALSSGSTGELFF